The 21 T cell receptor beta chains presented below share a single source sample, sequenced in a study of T cells after yellow fever vaccination. Via MiXCR, TCRdb re-called the 5' RACE reads, giving one row per CDR3 protein. The sample includes some 500,000 distinct CDR3 sequences, roughly 13% of them seen just once. This material consisted of PBMCs, taken on the day of the yellow fever booster vaccination. The origin of the receptors is a man aged 25 to 45 who received the YFV17D yellow fever vaccine.

This clonotype showed up just a few times. The chain employs TRBV14 and TRBJ2-2; D is tentatively TRBD1 or TRBD2 (6 bases each). Trimming took off 1 base at V and 0 bases at J, with 9 bases between the two ends. Germline V gives CDR1 SGHDN, CDR2 FVKESK. This CDR3 spans 16 amino acids. The CDR3 loop is CASSQGGGPNTGELFF. The CDR3 DNA is TGTGCCAGCAGCCAAGGAGGGGGGCCGAACACCGGGGAGCTGTTTTTT.

This clonotype has more than one count but fewer than ten. The chain is built from TRBV20-1 and TRBJ1-6; weak D call: TRBD1 (5 bases). This CDR3 comprises 15 residues. Germline V gene lookup returns CDR1 DFQATT and CDR2 SNEGSKA (reference sequence). The V gene lost 3 bases and the J gene lost 7 bases, with 16 bases spanning the gap. This chain's CDR3 is CSASLRQGGNSPLHF. CDR3 sequence (DNA): TGCAGTGCTAGTCTTAGGCAGGGAGGGAATTCACCCCTCCACTTT.

CDR3 in DNA: TGTGCCAGCAGTTTAGGGGTTCTTCGACGGATTAACTATGGCTACACCTTC. The encoded protein is CASSLGVLRRINYGYTF. J is TRBJ1-2 and V is TRBV28; no firm D call. Germline CDR1 is MDHEN and CDR2 is SYDVKM. V lost 2 bases, J lost 1 base, and 17 bases lay in between. The CDR3 loop spans 17 amino acids.

The chain combines TRBV7-2 with TRBJ2-7, with 7 bases matching TRBD1. V dropped 5 bases and J dropped 7; count of bases not matched to a gene: 11. CDR1 SGHTA and CDR2 FQGNSA come from the germline V gene. The CDR3 is made up of 14 amino acids. CDR3 sequence: CASSRVTGAWEQYF. For the CDR3, the DNA is TGTGCCAGCAGCCGCGTAACAGGGGCCTGGGAGCAGTACTTC.

The chain couples TRBV5-1 to TRBJ1-4; D unresolved. Trimming took 3 bases from V and 8 from J, leaving 14 bases between them. This CDR3 has 14 amino acids. Looked up from germline, CDR1 is SGHRS and CDR2 is YFSETQ. CDR3 bases: TGCGCCAGCAGCTCCGGGGTCGTGGAGGAAAAACTGTTTTTT. Amino acids: CASSSGVVEEKLFF.

The rearrangement joins TRBV12-3 or TRBV12-4 to TRBJ2-2, with 8 bases that match TRBD1. This CDR3 comprises 17 residues. J was trimmed by 6 bases and V by 3 bases; bases with no gene match: 12. The CDR3 coding sequence is TGTGCCAGCAGTTTGGGGCAGGGGGCTATCACCGCCGGGGAGCTGTTTTTT. This codes for CASSLGQGAITAGELFF.

V and J are TRBV20-1 and TRBJ2-5, with D perhaps TRBD1 or TRBD2 (5 bases each). The ends were cut back, 6 bases at V and 4 bases at J, with 18 bases in the middle. The germline V gene has CDR1 DFQATT and CDR2 SNEGSKA (reference sequence). The CDR3 is 14 amino acids. The CDR3 DNA reads TGCAGTGCCCCAGACGAGGCAGGGAGAGAGACCCAGTACTTC. Translating gives CSAPDEAGRETQYF.

In this sample, this clonotype turned up a few times. This rearrangement joins TRBV6-1 to TRBJ2-7, with D tentatively TRBD1 (5 bases). Trimming removed 6 bases at V and 0 bases at J, with 12 bases between. The CDR3 contains 14 residues. Germline V CDR1 and CDR2: MNHNS, SASEGT. The CDR3 reads CASSDSLLSYEQYF. The DNA for the CDR3 is TGTGCCAGCAGCGACAGTCTCCTCTCCTACGAGCAGTACTTC.

V usage is TRBV5-1 and J usage is TRBJ2-7; D uncertain. The germline CDR1 and CDR2 sequences are SGHRS and YFSETQ. The CDR3 consists of 15 residues. V was pared by 4 bases and J by 0 bases, with 14 bases between. Written as DNA, the CDR3 is TGCGCCAGCAGCCTCACAATCGCCGGCTCCTACGAGCAGTACTTC. Its translation is CASSLTIAGSYEQYF.

This chain connects TRBV5-1 to TRBJ2-7; no firm D call. The CDR3 has 13 amino acids. The germline gives CDR1 SGHRS, CDR2 YFSETQ. The V gene lost 1 base and the J gene lost 3 bases, with 8 bases spanning the gap. CDR3 in DNA: TGCGCCAGCAGCTTGCACTGGAACTACGAGCAGTACTTC. It codes for CASSLHWNYEQYF.

The chain uses TRBV7-6 and TRBJ2-5; no clear D. The germline V gene has CDR1 SGHVS and CDR2 FNYEAQ. V was trimmed by 4 bases and J by 4 bases, leaving 10 bases between them. CDR3 length equals 13 residues. The chain's CDR3 is CASSSPKVETQYF. The DNA for the CDR3 is TGTGCCAGCAGCTCCCCCAAGGTAGAGACCCAGTACTTC. Combining the CDR3 with reference TRBV7-6 and TRBJ2-5 gives the whole variable domain GAGVSQSPRYKVTKRGQDVALRCDPISGHVSLYWYRQALGQGPEFLTYFNYEAQQDKSGLPNDRFSAERPEGSISTLTIQRTEQRDSAMYRCASSSPKVETQYFGPGTRLLVL.

This rearrangement joins TRBV6-1 to TRBJ2-7, with a possible D match to TRBD2 (6 bases). Trimming took off 5 bases at V and 4 bases at J, with 18 bases between the two ends. This CDR3 is built from 15 residues. CDR1 is MNHNS, CDR2 SASEGT, per germline. CDR3 coding DNA: TGTGCCAGCAGTCTCATGGCGCGGGATGGGTACGAGCAGTACTTC. This codes for CASSLMARDGYEQYF.

This chain connects TRBV18 to TRBJ2-5; D possibly corresponds to TRBD2 (5 bases). The V gene's germline CDR1 is KGHSH and CDR2 LQKENI. The CDR3 contains 13 residues. V was cut by 6 bases and J by 1 base, with 9 bases left in between. CDR3 protein: CASSPGFQETQYF. CDR3 bases: TGTGCCAGCTCCCCGGGATTCCAAGAGACCCAGTACTTC.

This clonotype was counted between two and nine times. V gene TRBV7-3 combines with J gene TRBJ1-5; the D gene is possibly TRBD1 (6 bases). Germline loops: CDR1 SGHTA, CDR2 FQGTGA. V lost 0 bases to trimming and J lost 0 bases, with 21 bases between them. This CDR3 region has 20 residues. The CDR3 sequence is CASSLTLDGPGANSNQPQHF. CDR3 nucleotide sequence: TGTGCCAGCAGCTTAACTCTCGATGGGCCAGGGGCCAATAGCAATCAGCCCCAGCATTTT.

This chain joins TRBV7-2 and TRBJ2-7; D remains ambiguous. The V end was cut by 1 base, the J end by 7 bases, with 14 bases between. The CDR3 runs 14 residues. The germline CDR1 and CDR2 sequences are SGHTA and FQGNSA. CDR3: CASSLVVERREQYF. The CDR3 nucleotides are TGTGCCAGCAGCTTAGTAGTAGAAAGGCGTGAGCAGTACTTC.

The genes are TRBV5-4 and TRBJ2-1, with D unclear. The CDR3 is 13 residues long. V was cut by 3 bases and J by 9 bases, with 13 bases left in between. The germline V gene has CDR1 SGHNT and CDR2 YYREEE (reference sequence). In DNA, the CDR3 is TGTGCCAGCAGCTCCGAAATGAACAGTGAGCAGTTCTTC. It specifies CASSSEMNSEQFF.

A few counts support this clonotype. The gene calls are TRBV14 and TRBJ1-4, with D possibly being TRBD1 (6 bases). The CDR3 length is 13 residues. Trimming took 2 bases from V and 7 from J, leaving 8 bases between them. Per the germline V gene, CDR1 is SGHDN and CDR2 is FVKESK. The CDR3 loop reads CASSQPGVEKLFF. The CDR3 nucleotides are TGTGCCAGCAGCCAACCAGGGGTTGAAAAACTGTTTTTT.

The chain is built from TRBV6-5 and TRBJ2-7, with 7 bases matching TRBD1. V lost 2 bases to trimming and J lost 6 bases; unmatched junction nucleotides: 7. Germline-derived CDR1 and CDR2 are MNHEY and SVGAGI. The CDR3 runs to 14 residues. The CDR3 protein is CASSYMGDSSEQYF. The CDR3 region has the DNA TGTGCCAGCAGTTACATGGGGGACAGCTCCGAGCAGTACTTC.

The CDR3 loop is CSVKTSDYEQYF. CDR3 in DNA: TGCAGCGTTAAGACTAGTGACTACGAGCAGTACTTC. The chain has TRBV29-1 and TRBJ2-7, with a possible D match to TRBD2 (6 bases). The CDR3 runs 12 residues. V lost 5 bases and J lost 3, with 11 bases in between. The germline V gene has CDR1 SQVTM and CDR2 ANQGSEA.

In this sample, this clonotype turned up a few times. V gene TRBV10-1 combines with J gene TRBJ2-1; D might be TRBD1 (5 bases). V lost 0 bases and J lost 1, with 10 bases in between. Germline assignment: CDR1 WNHNN and CDR2 SYGVQD (reference sequence). The CDR3 runs to 16 residues. CDR3 loop: CASSESVGDSYNEQFF. The CDR3 bases are TGCGCCAGCAGTGAGTCGGTAGGGGATTCCTACAATGAGCAGTTCTTC.

This clonotype occurred a few times. V usage is TRBV12-3 or TRBV12-4 and J usage is TRBJ1-2; D possibly corresponds to TRBD1 (5 bases). Trimming pared 5 bases from V and 4 bases from J, leaving 11 bases between. This CDR3 region has 13 residues. The chain's CDR3 is CASSGPTVYGYTF. The CDR3 nucleotides are TGTGCCAGCAGTGGCCCGACAGTCTATGGCTACACCTTC.